A selection of T cell receptor beta chains follows, all from one sample in a study of T cell responses to AZD1222 COVID-19 vaccine. TCRdb's copy holds only in-frame clones and misses some; the assay was immunoSEQ multiplex PCR. The data hold 84,000 or so clones, with roughly nine tenths observed a single time. The material sequenced was peripheral blood, taken on day 0 of AZD1222 vaccination. The receptors were sampled from an adult in good health. Each CDR3 is given with its conserved first and last residue. D genes are given only for firm matches. Expanded clones get a size class; other rows say once, few or many, or leave the size out.

V	D	J	size	CDR3	DNA
TRBV30	-	TRBJ2-6	-	CAWSAGGASGANVLTF	TGTGCCTGGAGTGCGGGGGGCGCCTCTGGGGCCAACGTCCTGACTTTC
TRBV5-6	TRBD2	TRBJ2-1	-	CASSLVSGKQEQFF	TGTGCCAGCAGCTTGGTTAGCGGGAAGCAGGAGCAGTTCTTC
TRBV7-2	-	TRBJ2-7	once	CASSSRAQYEQYF	TGTGCCAGCAGCTCCCGGGCCCAGTACGAGCAGTACTTC
TRBV6-5	-	TRBJ1-4	-	CASSSAGATNEKLFF	TGTGCCAGCAGTTCGGCGGGCGCAACTAATGAAAAACTGTTTTTT
TRBV29-1	TRBD1	TRBJ1-1	-	CSVLTGGTEAFF	TGCAGCGTCCTGACAGGGGGCACTGAAGCTTTCTTT
TRBV12-3/TRBV12-4	-	TRBJ2-1	-	CASSYSNEQFF	TGTGCCAGCAGTTACTCGAATGAGCAGTTCTTC
TRBV12-3/TRBV12-4	-	TRBJ1-4	-	CASSLIGEKLFF	TGTGCCAGCAGTTTAATAGGTGAAAAACTGTTTTTT
TRBV27	-	TRBJ2-4	-	CASSSRGAKNIQYF	TGTGCCAGCTCATCCAGGGGAGCCAAAAACATTCAGTACTTC
TRBV6-1	-	TRBJ1-3	-	CASSEGWANSGNTIYF	TGTGCCAGCAGTGAAGGATGGGCGAACTCTGGAAACACCATATATTTT
TRBV30	-	TRBJ2-5	once	CAWVTKGWAGETQYF	TGTGCCTGGGTCACGAAGGGATGGGCGGGAGAGACCCAGTACTTC
TRBV30	-	TRBJ1-2	once	CAWSIPFNGYTF	TGTGCCTGGAGTATTCCATTCAATGGCTACACCTTC
TRBV24-1	-	TRBJ2-1	-	CATAAGESSYNEQFF	TGTGCCACCGCAGCTGGGGAGAGCTCCTACAATGAGCAGTTCTTC
TRBV7-3	-	TRBJ2-3	-	CASSPSPSPTDTQYF	TGTGCCAGCAGCCCGAGCCCATCCCCCACAGATACGCAGTATTTT
TRBV28	TRBD1	TRBJ1-1	few	CASSLKGAGTEAFF	TGTGCCAGCAGTTTAAAGGGGGCCGGCACTGAAGCTTTCTTT
TRBV9	-	TRBJ2-2	once	CASSVLTGVNTGELFF	TGTGCCAGCAGCGTGCTAACGGGAGTGAACACCGGGGAGCTGTTTTTT
TRBV10-3	TRBD1	TRBJ1-6	-	CAISEQFSLTGRGSPLHF	TGTGCCATCAGTGAGCAGTTTTCCCTGACAGGGCGGGGATCACCCCTCCACTTT
TRBV5-5	-	TRBJ1-5	-	CASSRNRVGQPQHF	TGTGCCAGCAGCCGTAACAGGGTCGGTCAGCCCCAGCATTTT
TRBV7-8	TRBD1	TRBJ1-2	once	CASSSGSGQGVSYGYTF	TGTGCCAGCAGTTCCGGCTCGGGACAGGGAGTATCCTATGGCTACACCTTC
TRBV25-1	-	TRBJ2-2	-	CASRGRSGTGELFF	TGTGCCAGCAGGGGGAGGTCGGGCACCGGGGAGCTGTTTTTT
TRBV5-1	-	TRBJ2-3	-	CASSLSGGTSTDTQYF	TGCGCCAGCAGCTTGTCAGGCGGAACTAGCACAGATACGCAGTATTTT
TRBV5-5	TRBD1	TRBJ2-5	-	CASSRQGRRETQYF	TGTGCCAGCAGCCGACAGGGGCGTAGAGAGACCCAGTACTTC
TRBV5-1	-	TRBJ1-4	few	CASSFQGNKEKLFF	TGCGCCAGCAGCTTTCAGGGAAATAAAGAAAAACTGTTTTTT
TRBV5-4	-	TRBJ2-4	-	CASSLRGTQNIQYF	TGTGCCAGCAGCTTGCGGGGGACCCAAAACATTCAGTACTTC
TRBV19	TRBD1	TRBJ2-7	-	CASRKTGDVYEQYF	TGTGCCAGTAGAAAGACAGGGGACGTATACGAGCAGTACTTC
TRBV18	-	TRBJ2-5	-	CASSPHQETQYF	TGTGCCAGCTCACCACACCAAGAGACCCAGTACTTC
TRBV2	-	TRBJ1-3	-	CARGGTVSGNTIYF	TGTGCCAGGGGGGGCACTGTCTCTGGAAACACCATATATTTT
TRBV15	TRBD2	TRBJ2-3	-	CATSRELSGSGDTQYF	TGTGCCACCAGCAGAGAACTTAGCGGGAGTGGAGATACGCAGTATTTT
TRBV3-1/TRBV3-2	TRBD1	TRBJ1-1	-	CASSQPPGQGVSEAFF	TGTGCCAGCAGCCAACCCCCGGGACAGGGGGTGTCTGAAGCTTTCTTT
TRBV11-1	-	TRBJ2-1	-	CASSLGWETYNEQFF	TGTGCCAGCAGCTTAGGTTGGGAGACCTACAATGAGCAGTTCTTC
TRBV11-2	-	TRBJ2-1	-	CASSLGGPYNEQFF	TGTGCCAGCAGCTTGGGCGGACCTTACAATGAGCAGTTCTTC
TRBV28	TRBD1	TRBJ1-1	-	CASSVQGGGTEAFF	TGTGCCAGCAGTGTTCAGGGGGGAGGAACTGAAGCTTTCTTT
TRBV6-6	-	TRBJ2-3	-	CASSYGTGVGDTQYF	TGTGCCAGCAGTTACGGGACGGGAGTGGGAGATACGCAGTATTTT
TRBV2	TRBD1	TRBJ1-5	-	CASSEHRGNQPQHF	TGTGCCAGCAGTGAACACAGGGGGAATCAGCCCCAGCATTTT
TRBV7-6	TRBD2	TRBJ2-3	-	CASSLSSGSTDTQYF	TGTGCCAGCAGCTTGAGTAGCGGGAGCACAGATACGCAGTATTTT
TRBV7-2	TRBD1	TRBJ1-3	-	CASSPTGTISGNTIYF	TGTGCCAGCAGCCCGACAGGGACAATCTCTGGAAACACCATATATTTT
TRBV19	TRBD2	TRBJ2-7	-	CASSIWLAGGYEQYF	TGTGCCAGTAGTATTTGGCTAGCGGGAGGATACGAGCAGTACTTC
TRBV4-1	-	TRBJ2-1	-	CASSQDLNRDEQFF	TGCGCCAGCAGCCAAGATCTTAACCGGGATGAGCAGTTCTTC
TRBV6-4	-	TRBJ1-2	-	CASSPTQGFGGYTF	TGTGCCAGCAGTCCCACCCAGGGGTTTGGTGGCTACACCTTC
TRBV19	-	TRBJ1-1	-	CASSIREEAFF	TGTGCCAGTAGTATTCGGGAGGAAGCTTTCTTT
TRBV27	-	TRBJ2-1	-	CASSSNYRDGAPWQFF	TGTGCCAGCAGTTCGAACTACCGGGACGGAGCTCCGTGGCAGTTCTTC
TRBV4-1	-	TRBJ2-7	-	CASSPRYGIGDEQYF	TGCGCCAGCAGCCCCCGCTACGGGATCGGGGACGAGCAGTACTTC
TRBV6-1	TRBD2	TRBJ2-7	-	CASSEVGGGPYEQYF	TGTGCCAGCAGTGAAGTCGGGGGAGGGCCCTACGAGCAGTACTTC
TRBV7-9	-	TRBJ1-1	-	CASSLGQNTEAFF	TGTGCCAGCAGCTTAGGACAAAACACTGAAGCTTTCTTT
TRBV7-8	TRBD1	TRBJ1-5	-	CASSGQGYSNQPQHF	TGTGCCAGCAGCGGACAGGGGTATAGCAATCAGCCCCAGCATTTT
TRBV7-2	-	TRBJ1-3	-	CASSPDGLGNTIYF	TGTGCCAGCAGCCCAGACGGGTTGGGAAACACCATATATTTT
TRBV29-1	TRBD2	TRBJ2-1	-	CSVEVTSGISNEQFF	TGCAGCGTTGAAGTTACCAGCGGGATCTCCAATGAGCAGTTCTTC